One and the same sample provided the 6 T cell receptor beta chains below, sequenced in a study of STAT5B mutations in CD4+ large granular lymphocyte leukemia (dated by TCRdb to the early 2020s). Library preparation employed the immunoSEQ multiplex PCR assay. Drawn from immuneACCESS, this table holds only the in-frame rearrangements with V and J called that TCRdb kept. Clones are partly lost; checked studies trace under half to an unresolved V gene and leave the rest unexplained. This sample gives about 38,000 clones in total; 70% to 80% of them show up just once. The top ten hold less than 0.7% of the sample. Source material: CD4+ T cells from blood buffy coats. Receptors were obtained from a human donor in good health.

This clone appeared a few times. This chain links TRBV29-1 with TRBJ2-5; TRBD2 is a possible D gene (6 bases). The CDR3 is made up of 13 amino acids. V was cut by 6 bases and J by 1 base, with 12 bases left in between. Germline V gene sequence: CDR1 SQVTM, CDR2 ANQGSEA. CDR3 nucleotide sequence: TGCAGCGTCTCTGGAGGGACCCAAGAGACCCAGTACTTC. It yields the protein CSVSGGTQETQYF.

This rearrangement joins TRBV6-1 to TRBJ2-5; D is unresolved. The V and J ends lost 6 bases and 4 bases respectively, with 9 bases between them. The CDR3 extends over 12 amino acids. Looked up from germline, CDR1 is MNHNS and CDR2 is SASEGT. CDR3 sequence reads: CASRRRLETQYF. In DNA form, the CDR3 reads TGTGCCAGCAGGCGGCGGTTAGAGACCCAGTACTTC.

This clone was counted a few times. The same CDR3 can be traced to other DNA sequences in this sample. This chain joins TRBV7-2 and TRBJ2-7; 7 bases line up with TRBD2. The CDR3 spans 14 residues. V lost 3 bases to trimming and J lost 0 bases; unmatched junction nucleotides: 2. Germline-derived CDR1 and CDR2 are SGHTA and FQGNSA. CDR3 loop: CASSLASGSYEQYF. The CDR3 DNA follows: TGTGCCAGCAGCTTGGCTAGCGGCTCCTACGAGCAGTACTTC.

V is TRBV2 and J is TRBJ1-4; D gene unclear. This CDR3 contains 14 residues. V lost 7 bases, J lost 4 bases, and 13 bases lay in between. Germline lookup yields CDR1 SNHLY and CDR2 FYNNEI. The CDR3 is CASTPAHNNEKLFF. The CDR3 DNA reads TGTGCCAGCACCCCCGCCCACAATAATGAAAAACTGTTTTTT.

This clone was counted a few times. This same CDR3 is encoded by further DNA sequences in the sample. This chain joins TRBV28 and TRBJ1-2; 8 positions match TRBD1. Losses at the gene ends were 6 bases for V and 4 bases for J; bases not matched to a gene: 7. Looked up from germline, CDR1 is MDHEN and CDR2 is SYDVKM. This CDR3 region has 14 residues. CDR3 sequence (DNA): TGTGCCAGCAGCTCGGCAGACAGGGGCTATGGCTACACCTTC. This encodes CASSSADRGYGYTF.

V usage is TRBV5-1 and J usage is TRBJ2-7; D perhaps matches TRBD2 (6 bases). The V and J ends lost 7 bases and 0 bases respectively, with 17 bases between them. The CDR3 runs 15 residues. Germline V gives CDR1 SGHRS, CDR2 YFSETQ. CDR3 nucleotide sequence: TGCGCCAGCTCCCGGACGGGGGAGAGCTCCTACGAGCAGTACTTC. Translating it yields CASSRTGESSYEQYF.